The source of this T cell receptor beta chain is a study of T cell responses to AZD1222 COVID-19 vaccine. Using immunoSEQ multiplex PCR, the repertoire was profiled, and TCRdb retains in-frame clones only, with some absent. The sample includes about 100,000 clones, approximately 91% of them seen just once. Germline-derived CDR1 and CDR2 are SGHAT and FQDESV (reference sequence). Trimming stripped 4 bases from V and 3 bases from J, with 6 bases between. The CDR3 length is 13 residues. This TCR was recovered from an adult who received the AZD1222 COVID-19 vaccine. The sample consisted of peripheral blood, taken 28 days after the second AZD1222 dose. The chain recombines TRBV11-1 with TRBJ2-2; no reliable D call. CDR3 bases: TGTGCCAGCAGCTCTGGGGACACCGGGGAGCTGTTTTTT. The encoded protein is CASSSGDTGELFF.